Presented here are 23 T cell receptor beta chains from one specimen sequenced in a study of blood T cell repertoires in COVID-19. TCRdb's table, derived via immunoSEQ multiplex PCR, lists solely in-frame clones and lacks some. The sample lists tens of thousands of clones, around 85% seen once, with about 15% in the top ten. Sequences were obtained from peripheral blood. Every receptor here comes from a woman in her sixties or seventies with acute or convalescent COVID-19.

The chain has TRBV3-1 (or the pseudogene TRBV3-2) and TRBJ2-3, with 14 bases aligning to TRBD2. This CDR3 is 18 amino acids long. J was trimmed by 1 base and V by 5 bases; bases with no gene match: 8. Germline values: CDR1 LGHDT, CDR2 YNNKEL (reference sequence). CDR3 sequence reads: CASSFNPGLAGGTDTQYF. CDR3 coding DNA: TGTGCCAGCAGCTTTAACCCGGGACTAGCGGGGGGCACAGATACGCAGTATTTT.

Only a few counts were recorded for this clone. The chain is built from TRBV6-1 and TRBJ1-1; D is unclear. The V gene lost 3 bases and the J gene lost 0 bases, with 5 bases spanning the gap. This CDR3 region has 13 residues. The germline gives CDR1 MNHNS, CDR2 SASEGT. The CDR3: CASSDRMNTEAFF. CDR3 DNA sequence: TGTGCCAGCAGTGACAGGATGAACACTGAAGCTTTCTTT.

V and J are TRBV6-5 and TRBJ1-1, with D perhaps TRBD1 (5 bases). The germline V gene encodes CDR1 MNHEY and CDR2 SVGAGI. The germline V and J ends were trimmed by 2 bases and 3 bases, with 13 bases remaining between them. The CDR3 runs 15 residues. The CDR3 region has the DNA TGTGCCAGCAGTTACGGGGCACAAGATTACACTGAAGCTTTCTTT. Translation gives CASSYGAQDYTEAFF.

The V and J genes are TRBV2 and TRBJ2-1; D gene uncertain. Looked up from germline, CDR1 is SNHLY and CDR2 is FYNNEI. The V gene lost 6 bases and the J gene lost 8 bases, with 11 bases spanning the gap. This CDR3 comprises 12 residues. The CDR3 loop is CASRSFPHEQFF. DNA for the CDR3: TGTGCCAGCAGATCGTTCCCCCATGAGCAGTTCTTC. Variable domain in full (rest from reference TRBV2 and TRBJ2-1): EPEVTQTPSHQVTQMGQEVILRCVPISNHLYFYWYRQILGQKVEFLVSFYNNEISEKSEIFDDQFSVERPDGSNFTLKIRSTKLEDSAMYFCASRSFPHEQFFGPGTRLTVL.

The chain links TRBV10-3 to TRBJ2-2, with TRBD1 matching over 8 bases. The CDR3 has 21 residues. Germline V CDR1 and CDR2: ENHRY, SYGVKD. Losses at the gene ends were 3 bases for V and 2 bases for J; bases not matched to a gene: 20. CDR3 sequence: CAISDPSGAGGASYNTGELFF. DNA of the CDR3: TGTGCCATCAGTGACCCCTCTGGGGCAGGGGGCGCCTCATACAACACCGGGGAGCTGTTTTTT.

J is TRBJ1-1 and V is TRBV30, with D possibly TRBD1 on 5 matching bases. The germline V gene encodes CDR1 GTSNPN and CDR2 SVGIG (reference sequence). The ends were cut back, 4 bases at V and 9 bases at J, with 18 bases in the middle. The CDR3 contains 13 residues. CDR3 coding DNA: TGTGCCTGGACCCTAGACAGACGCGAACAAGCTTTCTTT. It specifies CAWTLDRREQAFF.

This chain links TRBV7-2 with TRBJ1-1; D ambiguous. CDR3 length: 12 residues. V lost 3 bases and J 5 bases, leaving 7 bases between the germline ends. Germline V gene sequence: CDR1 SGHTA, CDR2 FQGNSA. The chain's CDR3 is CASSFSRTEAFF. The CDR3 DNA reads as TGTGCCAGCAGCTTCTCGAGAACTGAAGCTTTCTTT.

The genes are TRBV7-9 and TRBJ2-6; 7 nucleotides line up with TRBD1. The CDR3 runs 17 residues. Germline assignment: CDR1 SEHNR and CDR2 FQNEAQ (reference sequence). The V segment lost 4 bases and the J segment 2 bases; nucleotides outside the gene matches: 8. The CDR3 DNA reads as TGTGCCAGCAGCTCCGAACAGGGGTGGGCTGGGGCCAACGTCCTGACTTTC. Amino acid sequence: CASSSEQGWAGANVLTF.

The chain links TRBV6-5 to TRBJ1-1; 7 bases fit TRBD1. This CDR3 has 15 amino acids. The V segment lost 5 bases and the J segment 1 base; nucleotides outside the gene matches: 7. Germline V gives CDR1 MNHEY, CDR2 SVGAGI. CDR3 protein: CASSTLQGGNTEAFF. Written as DNA, the CDR3 is TGTGCCAGCAGTACACTGCAGGGGGGGAACACTGAAGCTTTCTTT.

The gene calls are TRBV3-1 (or the pseudogene TRBV3-2) and TRBJ2-2; D is undetermined. With 4 bases removed from V and 0 bases from J, the gap between germline ends came to 12 bases. CDR1 and CDR2 (germline): LGHDT, YNNKEL (reference sequence). The CDR3 sequence is 16 residues long. CDR3 protein: CASSLRRPANTGELFF. The DNA of the CDR3 is TGTGCCAGCAGCCTTCGCAGGCCTGCGAACACCGGGGAGCTGTTTTTT.

This chain links TRBV21-1 with TRBJ2-3; TRBD1 is the table's D call, not checked against the DNA. TRBV21-1 is assigned pseudogene status. This CDR3 spans 15 amino acids. CDR3 region: CASSPRHRVVDTQYF. CDR3 nucleotide sequence: TGTGCCAGCAGCCCTAGGCACAGGGTTGTAGATACGCAGTATTTT.

V is TRBV15 and J is TRBJ2-2; unclear D gene. Germline V lookup: CDR1 LNHNV, CDR2 YYDKDF (reference sequence). The CDR3 length is 15 residues. Between the trimmed V and J ends, which lost 1 base and 4 bases, there was a span of 10 bases. The CDR3: CATSRVLTATGELFF. The CDR3 region has the DNA TGTGCCACCAGCAGAGTCTTAACAGCCACCGGGGAGCTGTTTTTT.

This rearrangement joins TRBV7-9 to TRBJ1-4; no definite D call. Deletions cut 1 base from V and 4 bases from J, with 7 bases between. This CDR3 contains 14 residues. Germline V gene data show CDR1 as SEHNR and CDR2 as FQNEAQ (reference sequence). The CDR3 DNA reads as TGTGCCAGCAGCTTAGTACAGAGTAATGAAAAACTGTTTTTT. Translating it yields CASSLVQSNEKLFF.

The V call is TRBV11-3, the J call TRBJ1-3; 7 bases fit TRBD1. V trimming: 3 bases; J trimming: 3 bases; junction bases outside the gene matches: 14. The CDR3 totals 18 residues. Per the germline V gene, CDR1 is SGHNT and CDR2 is YENEEA. DNA of the CDR3: TGTGCCAGCAGCTTTACCCCCTTCGGGGGACAGAGTGGAAACACCATATATTTT. This gives the protein CASSFTPFGGQSGNTIYF.

This chain joins TRBV6-2 or TRBV6-3 and TRBJ1-2; TRBD1 matches at 7 bases. Germline V lookup: CDR1 MNHEY, CDR2 SVGEGT. Trimming removed 0 bases from V and 0 bases from J; junction bases left unmatched: 4. The CDR3 consists of 16 residues. CDR3 protein: CASSYSRDRPNYGYTF. CDR3 in DNA: TGTGCCAGCAGTTACTCCCGGGACAGACCTAACTATGGCTACACCTTC.

The rearrangement links TRBV14 to TRBJ2-1; D call uncertain. The germline gives CDR1 SGHDN, CDR2 FVKESK. The CDR3 has 12 residues. The germline V and J ends were trimmed by 2 bases and 7 bases, with 6 bases remaining between them. In nucleotides, the CDR3 is TGTGCCAGCAGCCAACAGAGGAATGAGCAGTTCTTC. It yields the protein CASSQQRNEQFF.

The J gene is TRBJ1-4, the V gene TRBV6-1, with 8 bases aligning to TRBD1. Unmatched junction bases numbered 13, after V lost 4 bases and J lost 9 bases. Per germline, CDR1 MNHNS and CDR2 SASEGT. CDR3 length: 16 residues. In nucleotides, the CDR3 is TGTGCCAGCAGTGGGACCCCCGCACAGGGGGGGAAAAAACTGTTTTTT. Protein product: CASSGTPAQGGKKLFF.

For the CDR3, the DNA is TGTGCCAGCAGTTACTCGGGCAGGCCAGGAGATACGCAGTATTTT. As protein: CASSYSGRPGDTQYF. The gene calls are TRBV6-5 and TRBJ2-3; no definite D call. The germline V and J ends were trimmed by 0 bases and 5 bases, with 12 bases remaining between them. The CDR3 is made up of 15 amino acids. Germline V gene data show CDR1 as MNHEY and CDR2 as SVGAGI.

V and J are TRBV6-5 and TRBJ1-3, with TRBD1 matching over 10 bases. The ends lost 8 bases at V and 2 bases at J; junction bases unmatched: 3. Germline CDR1 MNHEY, CDR2 SVGAGI. The CDR3 covers 14 residues. The CDR3 reads CASVTGGTGNTIYF. CDR3 in DNA: TGTGCCAGCGTGACAGGGGGCACTGGAAACACCATATATTTT.

Comment on this clone: This sample includes further DNA sequences coding for the same CDR3. The rearrangement links TRBV6-2 or TRBV6-3 to TRBJ2-7, with a weak D call TRBD1 (5 bases). Germline V lookup: CDR1 MNHEY, CDR2 SVGEGT. The CDR3 runs 13 residues. Deletions cut 2 bases from V and 4 bases from J, with 9 bases between. CDR3 amino acids: CASSYAGSYEQYV. Here the CDR3 DNA reads TGTGCCAGCAGTTACGCAGGGTCGTACGAGCAGTACGTC.

This clone was picked up a small number of times. The V gene is TRBV7-7, the J gene TRBJ2-2; D possibly corresponds to TRBD1 (6 bases). V shed 4 bases and J shed 7 bases, with 13 bases lying between them. The CDR3 length is 14 residues. The germline gives CDR1 SSHAT, CDR2 FNYEAQ (reference sequence). The CDR3 here is CASSSGHLDGELFF. CDR3 in DNA: TGTGCCAGCAGCTCGGGACATCTCGACGGGGAGCTGTTTTTT.

The chain joins TRBV28 to TRBJ1-5; D remains unclear. Trimming stripped 5 bases from V and 2 bases from J, with 13 bases between. The CDR3 is made up of 15 amino acids. Germline lookup yields CDR1 MDHEN and CDR2 SYDVKM. The CDR3 coding sequence is TGTGCCAGCAGTGCCCGATCCGGAGGCAATCAGCCCCAGCATTTT. Translated, it gives CASSARSGGNQPQHF.

This clone was observed a single time. The chain combines TRBV6-5 with TRBJ2-3; 7 nucleotides line up with TRBD1. V gave up 8 bases and J gave up 1 base; unmatched junction bases: 6. The length of the CDR3 is 14 residues. Germline CDR1 MNHEY, CDR2 SVGAGI. The CDR3 protein is CASSGQLGTDTQYF. The CDR3 bases are TGTGCCAGCTCGGGACAGCTAGGCACAGATACGCAGTATTTT.